These 25 T cell receptor beta chains came from one sample sequenced in a study of shared clonotypes between healthy human individuals. Using immunoSEQ multiplex PCR, the repertoire was profiled, and TCRdb retains in-frame clones only, with some absent. The sample holds roughly 490,000 clones, about 80% seen once. Specimen: PBMCs. All receptors come from a middle-aged woman in good health. Some clones in this sample may be carry-over from other donors' samples.

The V gene is TRBV9, the J gene TRBJ2-1, with 13 bases fitting TRBD2. The length of the CDR3 is 18 residues. After removal of 0 bases from V and 7 bases from J, the junction contained 10 bases not matched to a gene. Germline lookup yields CDR1 SGDLS and CDR2 YYNGEE. The CDR3 region is CASSVGTSGRRVGNEQFF. The CDR3 DNA reads TGTGCCAGCAGCGTAGGGACTAGCGGGAGACGTGTGGGAAATGAGCAGTTCTTC.

The CDR3 sequence: CASSPRTSSYNEQFF. In DNA form, the CDR3 reads TGTGCCAGCTCTCCTAGGACTAGCTCCTACAATGAGCAGTTCTTC. The genes are TRBV18 and TRBJ2-1; 7 positions agree with TRBD2. Germline lookup yields CDR1 KGHSH and CDR2 LQKENI. Unmatched junction bases numbered 5, after V lost 6 bases and J lost 0 bases. This CDR3 spans 15 amino acids.

The genes are TRBV28 and TRBJ1-5; TRBD1 aligns across 7 bases. CDR1 MDHEN and CDR2 SYDVKM come from the germline V gene. The CDR3 consists of 14 residues. V gave up 4 bases and J gave up 6 bases; unmatched junction bases: 6. CDR3 sequence (DNA): TGTGCCAGCAGTTCAGGCAGGGGGGTTCAGCCCCAGCATTTT. Its translation is CASSSGRGVQPQHF.

The chain uses TRBV2 and TRBJ1-2; 8 bases align to TRBD1. This CDR3 has 14 residues. J lost 2 bases, V lost 6 bases, and 5 bases had no gene match. Germline V gene data show CDR1 as SNHLY and CDR2 as FYNNEI. The DNA for the CDR3 is TGTGCCAGCAGCAACACAGGGGGGAACTATGGCTACACCTTC. This sequence encodes CASSNTGGNYGYTF.

The chain recombines TRBV15 with TRBJ2-5; 9 nucleotides agree with TRBD1. J gave up 3 bases and V 5 bases, and 4 bases lay outside the gene matches. CDR1 LNHNV and CDR2 YYDKDF come from the germline V gene (reference sequence). This CDR3 has 14 amino acids. DNA for the CDR3: TGTGCCACCAGCGGGGACAGGGAAGAAGAGACCCAGTACTTC. As protein: CATSGDREEETQYF.

The V call is TRBV30, the J call TRBJ2-1, with 7 positions matching TRBD2. The ends lost 5 bases at V and 10 bases at J; junction bases unmatched: 14. The germline CDR1 and CDR2 sequences are GTSNPN and SVGIG (reference sequence). This CDR3 is built from 14 residues. The CDR3 here is CAWAVGLVTGEQFF. The CDR3 bases are TGTGCCTGGGCTGTAGGACTAGTCACCGGCGAGCAGTTCTTC.

This chain uses TRBV19 with TRBJ1-1; 7 nucleotides align to TRBD1. CDR1 is LNHDA, CDR2 SQIVND, per germline (reference sequence). Germline trimming cut 5 bases from V and 4 bases from J; bases unmatched to any gene: 10. The CDR3 loop spans 15 amino acids. The CDR3 DNA reads as TGTGCCAGTAGTCCCACGACAGGGTTCGGCACTGAAGCTTTCTTT. Protein product: CASSPTTGFGTEAFF.

This clone showed up just a few times. The chain combines TRBV7-2 with TRBJ2-1; maybe TRBD2 (6 bases). Trimming took 3 bases from V and 2 from J, leaving 11 bases between them. Germline V gene data show CDR1 as SGHTA and CDR2 as FQGNSA. The CDR3 extends over 15 amino acids. CDR3 sequence reads: CASSLLGGPYNEQFF. For the CDR3, the DNA is TGTGCCAGCAGCTTGCTGGGGGGTCCCTACAATGAGCAGTTCTTC.

The chain recombines TRBV13 with TRBJ1-2, with TRBD1 matching 8 bases. Germline assignment: CDR1 PRHDT and CDR2 FYEKMQ (reference sequence). V dropped 3 bases and J dropped 4; count of bases not matched to a gene: 4. The CDR3 has 14 amino acids. The CDR3 here is CASSLLTGGYGYTF. In nucleotides, the CDR3 is TGTGCCAGCAGCTTGCTAACAGGGGGCTATGGCTACACCTTC.

V and J are TRBV5-1 and TRBJ2-1; D may be TRBD1 or TRBD2 (5 bases each). Germline V gene lookup returns CDR1 SGHRS and CDR2 YFSETQ. The ends were cut back, 0 bases at V and 0 bases at J, with 22 bases in the middle. The CDR3 contains 20 residues. CDR3 protein: CASSLALAPQSGRSYNEQFF. The CDR3 DNA reads TGCGCCAGCAGCTTGGCCCTTGCCCCGCAGTCGGGACGCTCCTACAATGAGCAGTTCTTC. Complete variable domain (other parts from reference TRBV5-1 and TRBJ2-1): KAGVTQTPRYLIKTRGQQVTLSCSPISGHRSVSWYQQTPGQGLQFLFEYFSETQRNKGNFPGRFSGRQFSNSRSEMNVSTLELGDSALYLCASSLALAPQSGRSYNEQFFGPGTRLTVL.

In this sample, this clone turned up once. The genes are TRBV30 and TRBJ1-4; D remains unclear. Trimming left V 3 bases short and J 6 bases short, with 17 bases between. Per germline, CDR1 GTSNPN and CDR2 SVGIG (reference sequence). This CDR3 contains 15 residues. The CDR3 nucleotides are TGTGCCTGGAGCCACGCGGCCGGACCGGATGAAAAACTGTTTTTT. This translates into CAWSHAAGPDEKLFF.

The rearrangement links TRBV29-1 to TRBJ2-7; 7 bases fit TRBD2. This CDR3 has 12 amino acids. The junction had 3 bases not matched to a gene; V was cut back by 4 bases and J by 3 bases. Germline CDR1 is SQVTM and CDR2 is ANQGSEA. The CDR3 protein is CSVGDYYYEQYF. The CDR3 DNA follows: TGCAGCGTTGGGGACTATTACTACGAGCAGTACTTC.

The chain couples TRBV25-1 to TRBJ2-1; D may correspond to TRBD1 or TRBD2 (5 bases each). There are 12 residues in the CDR3. Germline values: CDR1 MGHDK, CDR2 SYGVNS. Between the trimmed V and J ends, which lost 8 bases and 5 bases, there was a span of 10 bases. The CDR3 protein is CASPMGDNEQFF. The CDR3, as DNA: TGTGCCAGCCCTATGGGGGACAATGAGCAGTTCTTC.

This rearrangement joins TRBV5-1 to TRBJ2-5; 7 bases are a match to TRBD2. J was trimmed by 1 base and V by 0 bases; bases with no gene match: 9. Per the germline V gene, CDR1 is SGHRS and CDR2 is YFSETQ. The CDR3 has 17 residues. The DNA for the CDR3 is TGCGCCAGCAGCTTGGGGGTGGCGGGAGCTCCCCAAGAGACCCAGTACTTC. Translated, it gives CASSLGVAGAPQETQYF.

The gene calls are TRBV18 and TRBJ1-5; D not resolved. V was shortened by 0 bases and J by 3 bases, with 9 bases between the two germline ends. The germline V gene has CDR1 KGHSH and CDR2 LQKENI. The CDR3 is 15 residues long. The CDR3 reads CASSPPSSPNQPQHF. CDR3 coding DNA: TGTGCCAGCTCACCACCGAGCAGTCCCAATCAGCCCCAGCATTTT.

The chain carries TRBV18 and TRBJ2-2; D gene uncertain. CDR1 is KGHSH, CDR2 LQKENI, per germline. The V and J ends lost 3 bases and 0 bases respectively, with 11 bases between them. The CDR3 runs 16 residues. The CDR3 DNA reads TGTGCCAGCTCACCGAGTAATCGCGCGAACACCGGGGAGCTGTTTTTT. Its protein product is CASSPSNRANTGELFF. Full variable domain (outside the CDR3, taken from reference TRBV18 and TRBJ2-2): NAGVMQNPRHLVRRRGQEARLRCSPMKGHSHVYWYRQLPEEGLKFMVYLQKENIIDESGMPKERFSAEFPKEGPSILRIQQVVRGDSAAYFCASSPSNRANTGELFFGEGSRLTVL.

This clone was observed once. The chain's CDR3 is CARLHLSDSYEQYF. In DNA, the CDR3 is TGTGCCAGACTTCACCTTAGCGACTCCTACGAGCAGTACTTC. This rearrangement joins TRBV2 to TRBJ2-7; weak D call: TRBD2 (5 bases). Deletions cut 9 bases from V and 0 bases from J, with 15 bases between. Germline-derived CDR1 and CDR2 are SNHLY and FYNNEI. The CDR3 has 14 amino acids.

The rearrangement joins TRBV19 to TRBJ2-4; D is undetermined. Per the germline V gene, CDR1 is LNHDA and CDR2 is SQIVND (reference sequence). V was cut by 5 bases and J by 8 bases, with 10 bases left in between. The CDR3 length is 12 residues. The CDR3 protein is CASSARLHIQYF. DNA for the CDR3: TGTGCCAGTAGTGCTCGCCTCCACATTCAGTACTTC.

The chain uses TRBV7-8 and TRBJ2-3; possibly TRBD1 for D (5 bases). The CDR3 contains 13 residues. The germline V and J ends were trimmed by 5 bases and 8 bases, with 14 bases remaining between them. The germline CDR1 and CDR2 sequences are SGHVS and FQNEAQ. The DNA of the CDR3 is TGTGCCAGCAGCCCAAGGGGTCTGCCTACGCAGTATTTT. Residues: CASSPRGLPTQYF.

The chain couples TRBV30 to TRBJ1-1, with D unresolved. Trimming cost V 2 bases and J 7 bases, with 17 bases left between them. CDR1 and CDR2 from the germline V gene are GTSNPN and SVGIG (reference sequence). The CDR3 covers 14 residues. The CDR3 region has the DNA TGTGCCTGGAGTAGGACGGGTCCGCGACTTGAAGCTTTCTTT. This translates into CAWSRTGPRLEAFF.

The chain carries TRBV27 and TRBJ1-1; weak D call: TRBD1 (6 bases). V dropped 5 bases and J dropped 4 bases, with 14 bases sitting between them. This CDR3 is 14 amino acids long. The germline V gene encodes CDR1 MNHEY and CDR2 SMNVEV (reference sequence). The DNA of the CDR3 is TGTGCCAGCAGTATGCGCAGGGGTTCCACTGAAGCTTTCTTT. Translated, it gives CASSMRRGSTEAFF.

This clone was detected only once. The V gene is TRBV5-4, the J gene TRBJ2-1, with a tentative D call TRBD2 (6 bases). This CDR3 spans 17 amino acids. Trimming stripped 1 base from V and 5 bases from J, with 19 bases between. The germline V gene encodes CDR1 SGHNT and CDR2 YYREEE (reference sequence). The CDR3 DNA sequence: TGTGCCAGCAGCTTGCGGCGGGATTCCTGGACCCACAATGAGCAGTTCTTC. Protein sequence: CASSLRRDSWTHNEQFF. Looking up the rest from reference TRBV5-4 and TRBJ2-1 gives the full variable domain: ETGVTQSPTHLIKTRGQQVTLRCSSQSGHNTVSWYQQALGQGPQFIFQYYREEENGRGNFPPRFSGLQFPNYSSELNVNALELDDSALYLCASSLRRDSWTHNEQFFGPGTRLTVL.

With respect to this clone: This sequence may be a read error, since a much larger clone differs from it by one base. The V gene is TRBV5-1, the J gene TRBJ2-5; 11 nucleotides agree with TRBD2. Germline V gene lookup returns CDR1 SGHRS and CDR2 YFSETQ. V was clipped by 4 bases and J by 4 bases; unmatched bases: 3. The CDR3 has 14 amino acids. The CDR3 DNA reads TGCGCCAGCAGCACCGGACTAGCGGGAGAGACCCAGTACTTC. This translates into CASSTGLAGETQYF.

V and J are TRBV10-3 and TRBJ2-7, with 8 bases matching TRBD1. Germline lookup yields CDR1 ENHRY and CDR2 SYGVKD. With V trimmed by 8 bases and J by 5 bases, 8 bases remained unmatched. This CDR3 has 13 amino acids. The CDR3 is CAIAPGGLDEQYF. The DNA of the CDR3 is TGTGCCATCGCGCCAGGGGGCTTGGACGAGCAGTACTTC.

This clone was recorded at least ten times. J is TRBJ1-4 and V is TRBV10-2; no clear D gene. Germline CDR1 WSHSY, CDR2 SAAADI. V was shortened by 8 bases and J by 0 bases, with 7 bases between the two germline ends. The CDR3 spans 13 residues. The CDR3 nucleotides are TGCGCCAGCCCGCAGTCAACTAATGAAAAACTGTTTTTT. Translating gives CASPQSTNEKLFF.